The 18 T cell receptor beta chains given below trace back to one sample, sequenced in a study of cytomegalovirus exposure and HLA in healthy donors. PCR was performed using 60 Vbeta and 13 Jbeta primers. Repertoires were generated with immunoSEQ multiplex PCR, while TCRdb's copy carries only in-frame clones and drops some. The table has over 150,000 clones, more than 60% seen once; the top ten hold 3.7%. The sequenced material came from PBMCs. These receptors were taken from a woman aged 60-75 years in good health and CMV-seropositive.

This clone showed up just a few times. The chain recombines TRBV4-2 with TRBJ2-1; 8 bases are a match to TRBD1. CDR3 length: 17 residues. CDR1 LGHNA and CDR2 YNFKEQ come from the germline V gene. J gave up 0 bases and V 1 base, and 5 bases lay outside the gene matches. CDR3 DNA: TGTGCCAGCAGCCAAGGTCCGCAGGGGGCCTCCTACAATGAGCAGTTCTTC. It codes for CASSQGPQGASYNEQFF.

The J gene is TRBJ1-5, the V gene TRBV5-4, with a weak D call TRBD1 (5 bases). CDR3 size: 14 residues. Germline CDR1 and CDR2: SGHNT and YYREEE (reference sequence). V was trimmed by 4 bases and J by 6 bases, leaving 14 bases between them. Here the CDR3 reads CASSRGGSGQPQHF. CDR3 nucleotide sequence: TGTGCCAGCAGCCGCGGGGGAAGCGGTCAGCCCCAGCATTTT.

V usage is TRBV6-4 and J usage is TRBJ2-3, with D possibly matching TRBD1 (6 bases). The germline V gene has CDR1 MRHNA and CDR2 SNTAGT. Between the trimmed V and J ends, which lost 5 bases and 3 bases, there was a span of 12 bases. The CDR3 is 14 amino acids. The CDR3 spells CASSPDRITDTQYF. DNA of the CDR3: TGTGCCAGCAGTCCGGACAGAATTACAGATACGCAGTATTTT.

This chain links TRBV7-6 with TRBJ1-6, with 7 positions matching TRBD1. The length of the CDR3 is 17 residues. With V trimmed by 5 bases and J by 0 bases, 7 bases remained unmatched. From germline, CDR1 is SGHVS and CDR2 FNYEAQ. For the CDR3, the DNA is TGTGCCAGCAGCACACTCCCAGGGGGCTCCTATAATTCACCCCTCCACTTT. Translated, it gives CASSTLPGGSYNSPLHF.

The chain uses TRBV28 and TRBJ1-3, with D perhaps matching TRBD1 (5 bases). V was cut by 7 bases and J by 2 bases, with 15 bases left in between. Germline CDR1 MDHEN, CDR2 SYDVKM. The CDR3 is 15 amino acids. The CDR3 DNA follows: TGTGCCAGCACCCCGGGGGGTACGACTGGAAACACCATATATTTT. It yields the protein CASTPGGTTGNTIYF.

This clone was counted a few times. The chain is built from TRBV7-2 and TRBJ1-1; D not resolved. Germline values: CDR1 SGHTA, CDR2 FQGNSA. The CDR3 consists of 14 residues. Deletions cut 2 bases from V and 6 bases from J, with 13 bases between. The CDR3 sequence is CASSLSPPPAEAFF. In nucleotides, the CDR3 is TGTGCCAGCAGCTTATCCCCCCCACCAGCTGAAGCTTTCTTT. Full variable domain (missing parts from reference TRBV7-2 and TRBJ1-1): GAGVSQSPSNKVTEKGKDVELRCDPISGHTALYWYRQSLGQGLEFLIYFQGNSAPDKSGLPSDRFSAERTGGSVSTLTIQRTQQEDSAVYLCASSLSPPPAEAFFGQGTRLTVV.

The rearrangement links TRBV7-9 to TRBJ2-7; D call uncertain. The germline V gene encodes CDR1 SEHNR and CDR2 FQNEAQ (reference sequence). CDR3 size: 13 residues. Trimming pared 1 base from V and 7 bases from J, leaving 11 bases between. The CDR3 DNA reads TGTGCCAGCAGCTTAGGGCCGGGTAGGGAGCAGTACTTC. Its protein product is CASSLGPGREQYF.

This clone turned up a few times. The chain combines TRBV4-3 with TRBJ2-1, with a tentative D call TRBD1 (6 bases). This CDR3 spans 15 amino acids. Germline lookup yields CDR1 LGHNA and CDR2 YSLEER. Trimming pared 3 bases from V and 5 bases from J, leaving 14 bases between. The CDR3 coding sequence is TGCGCCAGCAGCCAGGGGAGCTCAGGGGACAATGAGCAGTTCTTC. Translating it yields CASSQGSSGDNEQFF.

The chain couples TRBV6-4 to TRBJ2-7; no clear D gene. This CDR3 spans 11 amino acids. Germline assignment: CDR1 MRHNA and CDR2 SNTAGT. The germline V and J ends were trimmed by 11 bases and 2 bases, with 10 bases remaining between them. This CDR3 reads CAAHSPYEQYF. CDR3 DNA sequence: TGTGCCGCACATAGCCCCTACGAGCAGTACTTC.

The genes are TRBV6-5 and TRBJ2-7; 7 bases are a match to TRBD2. CDR3 size: 16 residues. V lost 8 bases to trimming and J lost 3 bases; unmatched junction nucleotides: 16. Germline CDR1 MNHEY, CDR2 SVGAGI. The CDR3 reads CASRSPGEGLNYEQYF. CDR3 nucleotide sequence: TGTGCCAGCCGTTCCCCGGGGGAGGGATTAAACTACGAGCAGTACTTC.

The rearrangement links TRBV6-1 to TRBJ2-3; no clear D. V gave up 7 bases and J gave up 2 bases, with 4 bases separating them. Germline V lookup: CDR1 MNHNS, CDR2 SASEGT. The CDR3 contains 11 residues. CDR3 coding DNA: TGTGCCAGCACGTACACAGATACGCAGTATTTT. It encodes CASTYTDTQYF.

This rearrangement joins TRBV7-6 to TRBJ1-2, with 11 bases that match TRBD1. V shed 4 bases, J shed 0 bases, and the junction held 13 bases outside the gene matches. There are 19 residues in the CDR3. The germline gives CDR1 SGHVS, CDR2 FNYEAQ. CDR3 sequence (DNA): TGTGCCAGCAGCTCCACCGGACAGGGGGCTATTCCCCCTAACTATGGCTACACCTTC. Translating it yields CASSSTGQGAIPPNYGYTF. The full variable domain, with the rest looked up from reference TRBV7-6 and TRBJ1-2, is GAGVSQSPRYKVTKRGQDVALRCDPISGHVSLYWYRQALGQGPEFLTYFNYEAQQDKSGLPNDRFSAERPEGSISTLTIQRTEQRDSAMYRCASSSTGQGAIPPNYGYTFGSGTRLTVV.

This clone has just a few counts. This sequence joins TRBV27 and TRBJ2-7; 11 positions agree with TRBD1. J lost 6 bases, V lost 8 bases, and 15 bases had no gene match. CDR1 and CDR2 from the germline V gene are MNHEY and SMNVEV (reference sequence). The CDR3 is 16 residues long. The CDR3 spells CASRALGGQGAGEQYF. The DNA for the CDR3 is TGTGCCAGCCGTGCGCTCGGCGGACAGGGGGCAGGCGAGCAGTACTTC.

The V and J genes are TRBV28 and TRBJ1-2; possibly TRBD1 for D (5 bases). This CDR3 spans 12 amino acids. Germline CDR1 MDHEN, CDR2 SYDVKM. V shed 3 bases and J shed 7 bases, with 9 bases lying between them. In DNA form, the CDR3 reads TGTGCCAGCAGTTTGGGGCTGACTGGCTACACCTTC. Protein: CASSLGLTGYTF.

The chain recombines TRBV27 with TRBJ2-7; tentatively, D is TRBD1 (6 bases). The CDR3 is made up of 17 amino acids. The V gene's germline CDR1 is MNHEY and CDR2 SMNVEV (reference sequence). Trimming took off 4 bases at V and 1 base at J, with 20 bases between the two ends. In nucleotides, the CDR3 is TGTGCCAGCAGTTCCCCTATGACAGGCGTCGGTTCCTACGAGCAGTACTTC. Translated, it gives CASSSPMTGVGSYEQYF.

This clone was observed once. The chain recombines TRBV30 with TRBJ2-2; TRBD1 aligns across 9 bases. CDR3 length: 15 residues. V dropped 5 bases and J dropped 5; count of bases not matched to a gene: 9. Looked up from germline, CDR1 is GTSNPN and CDR2 is SVGIG (reference sequence). CDR3 in amino acids: CAWVGDRAFTGELFF. The CDR3 DNA reads as TGTGCCTGGGTGGGGGACAGGGCTTTTACCGGGGAGCTGTTTTTT.

CDR3 DNA sequence: TGTGCCTGGGCTGGACAGGGTTTGGCTAATGAAAAACTGTTTTTT. This gives the protein CAWAGQGLANEKLFF. V and J are TRBV30 and TRBJ1-4; 8 bases are a match to TRBD1. The V and J ends lost 5 bases and 3 bases, in that order; junction bases with no gene match: 8. Germline V gene data show CDR1 as GTSNPN and CDR2 as SVGIG (reference sequence). The CDR3 length is 15 residues.

This clone appeared a few times. The chain recombines TRBV28 with TRBJ1-4, with 11 bases that match TRBD1. The CDR3 sequence is 15 residues long. Germline V gives CDR1 MDHEN, CDR2 SYDVKM. V lost 6 bases and J lost 5; bases outside the gene matches: 5. CDR3 sequence: CASSRGDRGNEKLFF. Written as DNA, the CDR3 is TGTGCCAGCAGCCGGGGGGACAGGGGGAATGAAAAACTGTTTTTT.